This TCR beta chain emerged from a study of cytomegalovirus exposure and HLA in healthy donors. Worth noting for this clone: The antigen is undetermined.

Study-level points and caveats: Associated with cytomegalovirus, according to the listing, were 150 to 200 TCR beta chains. Reportedly, HLA-A and HLA-B alleles of most subjects were accurately predicted from TCR beta. The sole available immune exposure information was CMV serostatus.

PCR primers comprised 60 Vbeta and 13 Jbeta primers. TCRdb's copy holds only in-frame clones and misses some; the assay was immunoSEQ multiplex PCR. The sample totals about 72,000 clones. This CDR3 contains 13 residues. CDR1 is MNHNY, CDR2 SVGAGI, per germline (reference sequence). V was trimmed by 4 bases and J by 1 base, leaving 7 bases between them. The chain is built from TRBV6-6 and TRBJ1-2; weak D call: TRBD1 (6 bases). Sequenced input: PBMCs. This clonotype was sampled from a man aged 35-49 years in good health and CMV-seronegative. As DNA, the CDR3 is TGTGCCAGCAGTTTACAGGGTAACTATGGCTACACCTTC. Translated, it gives CASSLQGNYGYTF.